The 26 T cell receptor delta chains below all came from one sample that was sequenced in a study of γδ T cells in repeated Plasmodium falciparum infection. TCRdb applied CATT to the multiplex PCR reads for clone calling. The table shows 50,000 to 55,000 delta-chain clones, with roughly 2% occurring only once. Gammadelta T cells were flow-sorted from PBMC into Vgamma9/Vdelta2+ and Vdelta2-negative populations for bulk analysis. Sequencing input: gamma-delta T cells from blood. Receptors originate from a pool of human donors (malaria-infected and uninfected, not separated).

This clone turned up a few times. The protein that TCRdb holds for this DNA derives from a much larger clone and differs from the translated DNA at residue 15, which likely indicates a read error; the protein shown here is translated from the DNA. V gene TRDV2 was called; the J gene was not; whether TRDD3, the table's D call, matches the DNA was not checked. This CDR3 has 16 residues. CDR1 is GEAIGNYY, CDR2 EKD, per germline. Here the CDR3 DNA reads TGTGCCTGTGACAACTTGGGGGACGACGTCACCGATAAACTCACCTTT. This gives the protein CACDNLGDDVTDKLTF.

As concerns this clone: A far larger clone is only one base removed, so a read error is likely. Within the sample, other DNA sequences also encode this same CDR3. This rearrangement joins TRDV1 to TRDJ1, with 9 bases matching TRDD3. The J gene was missing in TCRdb and was found by matching the end of the DNA to germline. The germline V gene has CDR1 TSWWSYY and CDR2 QGS. The CDR3 length is 24 residues. Here the CDR3 reads CALGELALLPFSLYWGSYTDKLIF. The CDR3 DNA is TGTGCTCTTGGGGAACTAGCCCTCCTACCCTTCTCTCTTTACTGGGGGAGCTACACTGATAAACTCATCTTT.

About this clone itself: TCRdb's listed protein matches a much larger clone and diverges from this DNA's translation at residue 9, likely through a read error; the protein shown comes from the DNA. This chain joins TRDV1 and TRDJ1; D gene ambiguous. The J gene was not available in TCRdb and was assigned here by matching the DNA to germline segments. CDR1 is TSWWSYY, CDR2 QGS, per germline. V lost 1 base and J lost 3, with 12 bases in between. This CDR3 is 15 amino acids long. The CDR3 is CALGEPLSTPDKLIF. CDR3 coding DNA: TGTGCTCTTGGGGAACCCTTATCCACCCCCGATAAACTCATCTTT.

The table lists this clone with many counts. The protein recorded in TCRdb matches a much larger clone and deviates from this DNA's translation at residue 4, suggesting a read error; the protein here is obtained by translating the DNA. This chain joins TRDV1 and TRDJ1, with TRDD3 identical over 10 bases. TCRdb gives no J gene; it was assigned here by matching the DNA to germline. This CDR3 has 22 residues. CDR1 and CDR2 (germline): TSWWSYY, QGS. The CDR3: CALRELVGLSDLTGGYTDKLIF. The CDR3 region has the DNA TGTGCTCTTAGGGAACTAGTTGGCCTGAGCGACCTCACTGGGGGATACACCGATAAACTCATCTTT.

On this clone: The protein in TCRdb stems from a much larger clone and differs at residue 6 from this DNA's translation, likely a read error; here the protein is translated from the DNA. The chain has TRDV3 and TRDJ1; no clear D gene. The J gene is not listed in TCRdb, so it was assigned here from a DNA match to germline. V was pared by 3 bases and J by 2 bases, with 13 bases between. The CDR3 totals 13 residues. Germline CDR1 is TVYSNPD and CDR2 is GDNSRS (reference sequence). CDR3 protein: CALPKPLTDKLIF. The CDR3 coding sequence is TGTGCCTTGCCGAAACCGCTTACCGATAAACTCATCTTT.

This clone was seen ten or more times. TCRdb assigns this DNA the protein of a much larger clone, which departs from its translation at residue 10; this likely reflects a read error, and the protein shown comes from translating the DNA. The chain recombines TRDV3 with TRDJ1, with a possible D match to TRDD2 (5 bases). In germline, CDR1 is TVYSNPD, CDR2 GDNSRS (reference sequence). The CDR3 sequence is 17 residues long. V gave up 4 bases and J gave up 0 bases, with 24 bases separating them. The CDR3 loop reads CASTSSRLHAHTDKLIF. CDR3 in DNA: TGTGCCTCTACTTCTTCCCGGCTTCACGCCCACACCGATAAACTCATCTTT. The variable domain in full, completed from reference TRDV3 and TRDJ1, reads CDKVTQSSPDQTVASGSEVVLLCTYDTVYSNPDLFWYRIRPDYSFQFVFYGDNSRSEGADFTQGRFSVKHILTQKAFHLVISPVRTEDSATYYCASTSSRLHAHTDKLIFGKGTRVTVEP.

As concerns this clone: With a far larger clone one base away, a read error is the likely cause. Other DNA variants within this sample encode the same CDR3. This chain uses TRDV2 with TRDJ1; 12 bases are a match to TRDD3. As TCRdb names no J gene, one was assigned here on the basis of a DNA match to germline. This CDR3 has 19 amino acids. Germline V gene data show CDR1 as GEAIGNYY and CDR2 as EKD. V dropped 1 base and J dropped 3; count of bases not matched to a gene: 14. This CDR3 reads CACDTVTGGYQLHADKLIF. CDR3 DNA sequence: TGTGCCTGTGACACGGTTACTGGGGGATACCAACTGCACGCCGATAAACTCATCTTT.

This clone was detected only a few times. This likely traces to a read error, being one base from a far larger clone. Different DNA sequences within this sample yield the same CDR3. This chain uses TRDV3 with TRDJ1; D gene unclear. Germline V lookup: CDR1 TVYSNPD, CDR2 GDNSRS (reference sequence). The CDR3 runs 12 residues. The CDR3 bases are TGTGCCTTTACAAGGAACACTGATAAACTCATCTTT. It translates to CAFTRNTDKLIF. Together with reference TRDV3 and TRDJ1, the CDR3 gives the full variable domain: CDKVTQSSPDQTVASGSEVVLLCTYDTVYSNPDLFWYRIRPDYSFQFVFYGDNSRSEGADFTQGRFSVKHILTQKAFHLVISPVRTEDSATYYCAFTRNTDKLIFGKGTRVTVEP.

On this clone itself: A far larger clone is only one base removed, so a read error is likely. The sample carries other DNA sequences with the same CDR3. The chain couples TRDV3 to TRDJ1, with D possibly being TRDD3 (9 bases). The J gene is absent in TCRdb and was assigned here via DNA matching to germline. Trimming took off 2 bases at V and 0 bases at J, with 37 bases between the two ends. From germline, CDR1 is TVYSNPD and CDR2 GDNSRS (reference sequence). This CDR3 has 22 residues. The CDR3 DNA reads as TGTGCCTTTTCTTCCTACGGCACCTTACTAGGGGATACGGTACCTCACACCGATAAACTCATCTTT. Residues: CAFSSYGTLLGDTVPHTDKLIF.

This clone was observed many times. The TCRdb protein comes from a much larger clone and disagrees with this DNA's translation at residue 15, likely due to a read error; the protein given here is derived from the DNA. The V gene is TRDV2; the J gene was not called; the table calls TRDD3, which could not be checked here. The CDR3 has 17 residues. Germline assignment: CDR1 GEAIGNYY and CDR2 EKD. CDR3 in amino acids: CACDTVSSPGYTDKPIF. Here the CDR3 DNA reads TGTGCCTGTGACACCGTGTCCTCTCCGGGGTACACCGATAAACCCATCTTT.

This clone appeared a few times. The protein TCRdb lists belongs to a much larger clone and differs from this DNA's translation at residue 11, which points to a read error; the protein shown is made from the DNA. This chain links TRDV1 with TRDJ1, with 7 nucleotides matching TRDD3. TCRdb offers no J gene call, so here the DNA was matched to germline to obtain one. Germline V gene data show CDR1 as TSWWSYY and CDR2 as QGS. J gave up 2 bases and V 0 bases, and 45 bases lay outside the gene matches. The CDR3 is 29 residues long. The CDR3 nucleotides read TGTGCTCTTGGGGAACTTGACACCTACTCTCCCTACAAGTGGATTTACTGGGGATCCCGTACAAAAAAAACCGATAAACTCATCTTT. It translates to CALGELDTYSPYKWIYWGSRTKKTDKLIF.

This clone turned up a few times. TCRdb shows a much larger clone's protein in place of this DNA's translation, and the two differ at residue 11, likely through a read error; the protein shown is translated from the DNA. The chain joins TRAV38-2/DV8 to TRDJ1, with TRDD3 matching over 9 bases. The CDR3 totals 20 residues. Germline CDR1 TSESDYY, CDR2 QEAYKQQN. The V gene end was trimmed by 6 bases and the J gene end by 2 bases; junction bases not matched to a gene: 23. The CDR3 is CAYKGPRYWGTLPDTDKLIF. The CDR3 region has the DNA TGTGCTTATAAAGGGCCCCGCTACTGGGGGACCCTTCCCGATACCGATAAACTCATCTTT.

There are a few counts of this clone. TCRdb shows a much larger clone's protein in place of this DNA's translation, and the two differ at residue 3, likely through a read error; the protein shown is translated from the DNA. V gene TRDV3 combines with J gene TRDJ1, with TRDD3 matching over 13 bases. The J gene, missing from TCRdb, was assigned here through DNA to germline matching. CDR1 is TVYSNPD, CDR2 GDNSRS, per germline (reference sequence). The V gene end was trimmed by 5 bases and the J gene end by 7 bases; junction bases not matched to a gene: 16. CDR3 length: 16 residues. The CDR3 is CALFSTGGYAGGKLIF. The CDR3 region has the DNA TGTGCCCTCTTCTCAACTGGGGGATACGCCGGAGGTAAACTCATCTTT.

At least ten counts were recorded for this clone. With only one base between it and a far larger clone, this is likely a read error. Other nucleotide sequences in the sample specify the same CDR3. CDR3 sequence reads: CAFISSATVWGARNTDKLIF. The CDR3 coding sequence is TGCGCCTTTATATCTTCCGCTACAGTCTGGGGGGCCAGGAACACCGATAAACTCATCTTT. This sequence joins TRDV3 and TRDJ1; 7 positions match TRDD3. Assignment of the J gene here rests on matching the DNA to germline, because TCRdb gives none. The CDR3 is 20 residues long. Germline CDR1 and CDR2: TVYSNPD and GDNSRS (reference sequence).

This clone was seen repeatedly, ten times or more. This probably arose from a read error, given a far larger clone one base away. Other nucleotide sequences from this sample produce the same CDR3. This chain links TRDV2 with TRDJ1, with D possibly matching TRDD3 (5 bases). TCRdb leaves out the J gene; it was filled in here by matching the DNA to germline. The CDR3 covers 17 residues. Trimming took off 4 bases at V and 3 bases at J, with 23 bases between the two ends. The germline V gene has CDR1 GEAIGNYY and CDR2 EKD. The CDR3 bases are TGTGCCTGTGAAGACTTGCTGGGCCCCAGAGGAGCCGATAAACTCATCTTT. It encodes CACEDLLGPRGADKLIF.

As concerns this clone: The protein recorded in TCRdb matches a much larger clone and deviates from this DNA's translation at residue 6, suggesting a read error; the protein here is obtained by translating the DNA. The rearrangement joins TRDV1 to TRDJ1; D might be TRDD3 (6 bases). Matching the DNA to germline supplied the J gene, which TCRdb does not give. Trimming left V 3 bases short and J 0 bases short, with 29 bases between. The CDR3 loop spans 21 amino acids. Germline-derived CDR1 and CDR2 are TSWWSYY and QGS. For the CDR3, the DNA is TGTGCTCTTGGGGAGCCTCTCTCACTTTACTGGGTCACGGCTTACACCGATAAACTCATCTTT. Translating gives CALGEPLSLYWVTAYTDKLIF.

Turning to this clone: A far larger clone is one base from this, pointing to a likely read error. Other nucleotide sequences from this sample produce the same CDR3. V usage is TRDV1 and J usage is TRDJ1; 13 nucleotides agree with TRDD3. TCRdb supplies no J gene; here it was assigned by aligning the nucleotide sequence to germline. Germline CDR1 and CDR2: TSWWSYY and QGS. The CDR3 runs to 23 residues. This chain's CDR3 is CALGRFYNSVLGDTLLYTDKLIF. In DNA form, the CDR3 reads TGTGCTCTTGGCCGCTTTTACAATTCGGTACTGGGGGATACGCTCCTGTACACCGACAAACTCATCTTT.

About this clone itself: The protein given by TCRdb reflects a much larger clone and differs at residue 24 from this DNA's translation, likely from a read error; the protein shown is the DNA's translation. This chain uses TRDV1 with TRDJ1, with 11 positions matching TRDD3. Assignment of the J gene here rests on matching the DNA to germline, because TCRdb gives none. The CDR3 runs 27 residues. CDR1 is TSWWSYY, CDR2 QGS, per germline. CDR3 bases: TGTGCTCTTGGGCGACGCTTTGCCCTCATAGACTTGCAGTACTGGGGGATATCTTTTAGTCCCCTGGATAGACTCATCTTT. Residues: CALGRRFALIDLQYWGISFSPLDRLIF.

This clone was counted at least ten times. A far larger clone is just one base off, so this is likely a read error. This sample includes further DNA sequences coding for the same CDR3. V and J are TRDV2 and TRDJ1; 7 bases line up with TRDD3. Germline lookup yields CDR1 GEAIGNYY and CDR2 EKD. There are 17 residues in the CDR3. CDR3 sequence: CACDTVGEAPRTDKLIF. CDR3 DNA sequence: TGTGCCTGTGACACCGTGGGGGAGGCCCCGAGAACCGATAAGCTCATCTTT.

Notes on this clone: The protein that TCRdb holds for this DNA derives from a much larger clone and differs from the translated DNA at residue 12, which likely indicates a read error; the protein shown here is translated from the DNA. The rearrangement links TRDV2 to TRDJ3; 9 nucleotides match TRDD3. The J gene, not given by TCRdb, was assigned here from a germline match of the nucleotide sequence. Germline V gene sequence: CDR1 GEAIGNYY, CDR2 EKD. V was pared by 1 base and J by 0 bases, with 12 bases of the junction left unmatched. CDR3 length: 21 residues. CDR3 in DNA: TGTGCCTGTGACACGGCGAGTACTGGGGGACTAGGCTCCTGGGACACCCGACAGATGTTTTTC. It yields the protein CACDTASTGGLGSWDTRQMFF.

As to this clone: This DNA's translation and the protein TCRdb lists, from a much larger clone, do not match at residue 13, likely due to a read error; the protein shown is translated from the DNA. This chain joins TRDV3 and TRDJ1, with D unclear. In the absence of a J gene in TCRdb, the DNA was matched to germline to assign it here. CDR3 size: 17 residues. Germline V gene lookup returns CDR1 TVYSNPD and CDR2 GDNSRS (reference sequence). The CDR3 protein is CAFNLPRSAAYTGKLIF. The CDR3 DNA follows: TGTGCCTTTAACCTCCCCCGATCTGCAGCGTACACCGGTAAACTCATCTTT.

This clone was detected a few times. A read error likely explains this, since a far larger clone differs by one base. No call exists for the J gene, whereas the V gene is TRDV1; whether TRDD3, the table's D call, matches the DNA was not checked. Germline V gene data show CDR1 as TSWWSYY and CDR2 as QGS. This CDR3 is built from 15 residues. For the CDR3, the DNA is TGTGCTCTTGGGGAAATTCTAACCCTAACCGATAAACTCATCTTC. Translation gives CALGEILTLTDKLIF.

This clone was picked up a small number of times. TCRdb pairs this DNA with a much larger clone's protein that differs at residue 5, likely a read error; the protein shown was translated from the DNA. The chain couples TRDV1 to TRDJ1; weak D call: TRDD3 (6 bases). No J gene is reported in TCRdb; it was inferred here by comparing the DNA with germline. Trimming took 6 bases from V and 0 from J, leaving 20 bases between them. The CDR3 has 17 amino acids. Looked up from germline, CDR1 is TSWWSYY and CDR2 is QGS. CDR3 in amino acids: CALGRGNTLQYTDKLIF. Written as DNA, the CDR3 is TGTGCTCTTGGCCGGGGGAACACCCTTCAGTACACCGATAAACTCATCTTT.

Worth noting for this clone: A read error is the likely source, as a far larger clone sits one nucleotide away. Other DNA variants within this sample encode the same CDR3. The V gene reported is TRDV2; the J gene is uncalled; the tabulated D call, TRDD3, remains unverified against the DNA. Germline-derived CDR1 and CDR2 are GEAIGNYY and EKD. This CDR3 has 16 residues. CDR3 nucleotide sequence: TGTGCCTGTGACCTACTGGGGGAGAAGTCCTTCGATAAACTCATCTTC. Amino acid sequence: CACDLLGEKSFDKLIF.

This clone was observed a few times. TCRdb pairs this DNA with a much larger clone's protein that differs at residue 7, likely a read error; the protein shown was translated from the DNA. V is TRDV2 and J is TRDJ1; TRDD3 matches at 11 bases. CDR3 length: 21 residues. V lost 3 bases to trimming and J lost 0 bases; unmatched junction nucleotides: 20. The V gene's germline CDR1 is GEAIGNYY and CDR2 EKD. The CDR3 spells CACDSISIGGYAPMYTDKLIF. The CDR3 nucleotides read TGTGCCTGTGACTCCATTAGCATTGGGGGATACGCCCCCATGTACACCGATAAACTCATCTTT.

Turning to this clone: The protein in TCRdb stems from a much larger clone and differs at residue 5 from this DNA's translation, likely a read error; here the protein is translated from the DNA. The rearrangement uses TRDV1 and TRDJ1; 12 bases are a match to TRDD3. Assignment of the J gene here rests on matching the DNA to germline, because TCRdb gives none. Losses at the gene ends were 4 bases for V and 0 bases for J; bases not matched to a gene: 21. CDR1 is TSWWSYY and CDR2 is QGS in the germline V gene. The CDR3 spans 22 residues. In nucleotides, the CDR3 is TGTGCTCTTGGGGTACTCTGCCCTCATCTACTGGGGGATACCATATACACCGATAAACTCATCTTT. Protein product: CALGVLCPHLLGDTIYTDKLIF.